A selection of T cell receptor beta chains follows, all from one sample in a study of long-term antiretroviral therapy in people with HIV. Only in-frame clones appear in the TCRdb table, and some are missing; sequencing was by immunoSEQ multiplex PCR. The table has some 15,000 clones, around four fifths seen once. Sequencing was performed on unsorted PBMCs, taken 1.8 years before starting antiretroviral therapy. The source of these receptors is a woman between 35 and 50 years old with HIV. Each CDR3 is given with its conserved first and last residue. A D gene is named only where the DNA matches it firmly. Not every row has a clone size; where given, it reads once, few, many or a size class.

d_gene	abundance	v_gene	j_gene	CDR3nt	CDR3aa
TRBD1	medium-sized	TRBV10-1	TRBJ2-7	TGCGCCAACAGTGATCCGGGACAGAGCCTCCATCCCTACGAGCAGTACTTC	CANSDPGQSLHPYEQYF
TRBD1	NA	TRBV9	TRBJ2-2	TGTGCCAGCAGCGTAAACACGGGACAGGGCTCCACCGGGGAGCTGTTTTTT	CASSVNTGQGSTGELFF
TRBD2	NA	TRBV18	TRBJ2-1	TGTGCCAGCTCACCAACTAGCGGGAGGATGAATGAGCAGTTCTTC	CASSPTSGRMNEQFF
TRBD2	NA	TRBV6-4	TRBJ2-1	TGTGCCAGCAGTGACTACGGACTAGCATTGGTCTTC	CASSDYGLALVF
NA	NA	TRBV15	TRBJ2-5	TGTGCCACCAGCAGAGCAGGGGAAGAGACCCAGTACTTC	CATSRAGEETQYF
TRBD1	NA	TRBV7-9	TRBJ1-2	TGTGCCAGCAGCCCCAGGGGAGGACAGGGTTTATTCTATGGCTACACCTTC	CASSPRGGQGLFYGYTF
TRBD2	NA	TRBV29-1	TRBJ2-2	TGCAGTGGCGGGAGTTACACCGGGGAGCTGTTTTTT	CSGGSYTGELFF
NA	NA	TRBV18	TRBJ2-3	TGTGCCAGCTCACCGATTCAGAGCCGAGATACGCAGTATTTT	CASSPIQSRDTQYF
TRBD2	NA	TRBV5-1	TRBJ2-1	TGCGCCAGCAGCTCACCGGGACTAGCGGGAGGGCCCTATGATGAGCAGTTCTTC	CASSSPGLAGGPYDEQFF
TRBD1	NA	TRBV7-2	TRBJ1-4	TGTGCCAGCAGCCGGACAGGGTTTTTTGAAAAACTGTTTTTT	CASSRTGFFEKLFF
NA	once	TRBV19	TRBJ2-3	TGTGCCAGTAGTATAAGGGATGGTACGCAGTATTTT	CASSIRDGTQYF
NA	NA	TRBV6-5	TRBJ2-1	TGTGCCAGCAGTCCAACCTTAGCGTATGAGCAGTTCTTC	CASSPTLAYEQFF
NA	NA	TRBV29-1	TRBJ2-1	TGCAGCGGGGCGGGACTGAACAATGAGCAGTTCTTC	CSGAGLNNEQFF
TRBD2	NA	TRBV28	TRBJ2-5	TGTGCCAGCAGCCTCGGGGGGTCTCGGGAGACCCAGTACTTC	CASSLGGSRETQYF
NA	NA	TRBV4-1	TRBJ2-2	TGCGCCAGCAGCCAAGAAATCGGGGTCAACACCGGGGAGCTGTTTTTT	CASSQEIGVNTGELFF
NA	NA	TRBV7-9	TRBJ1-4	TGTGCCAGCAGCCCCGGGGCCGCTAATGAAAAACTGTTTTTT	CASSPGAANEKLFF
TRBD1	NA	TRBV9	TRBJ2-5	TGTGCCAGCAGCTCAGACAGGGGGGATATCGGGGAGACCCAGTACTTC	CASSSDRGDIGETQYF
NA	NA	TRBV6-6	TRBJ2-2	TGTGCCAGCAGTTACGGGACACAGAACACCGGGGAGCTGTTTTTT	CASSYGTQNTGELFF
TRBD1	NA	TRBV18	TRBJ2-1	TGTGCCAGCTCCAGTAGGACAGGGGATGAGCAGTTCTTC	CASSSRTGDEQFF
TRBD2	NA	TRBV6-1	TRBJ2-3	TGTGCCAGCAGGCGGGAGGTAGTAGATACGCAGTATTTT	CASRREVVDTQYF
NA	once	TRBV5-1	TRBJ2-7	TGCGCCAGCAGCTTGGGTCAGAGCTCCTACGAGCAGTACTTC	CASSLGQSSYEQYF
TRBD1	NA	TRBV27	TRBJ1-2	TGTGCCAGCAGTTTCAGACAGGGGGTTGGCTATGGCTACACCTTC	CASSFRQGVGYGYTF
TRBD2	NA	TRBV19	TRBJ2-1	TGTGCCAGTAGTAATTTAGCGGGAATCTCCTACAATGAGCAGTTCTTC	CASSNLAGISYNEQFF
TRBD2	NA	TRBV2	TRBJ2-5	TGTGCCAGCATACCTGGGACTAGCGGAGCGCAAGAGACCCAGTACTTC	CASIPGTSGAQETQYF
TRBD2	NA	TRBV5-1	TRBJ2-3	TGCGCCAGCAGCTTGGTAGCGGGAGCCTCGGATACGCAGTATTTT	CASSLVAGASDTQYF
NA	once	TRBV11-2	TRBJ2-2	TGTGCCAGCAGCCCCGTATCTGTCCTACGAGCAAACAGCGGGGAGCTGTTTTTT	CASSPVSVLRANSGELFF
NA	once	TRBV27	TRBJ2-5	TGTGCCAGCAGTGTTCCAGGGAGAGAGACCCAGTACTTC	CASSVPGRETQYF
TRBD1	NA	TRBV28	TRBJ1-3	TGTGCCAGCAGTGGACAGGGAATCTCTGGAAACACCATATATTTT	CASSGQGISGNTIYF
TRBD1	NA	TRBV6-1	TRBJ2-3	TGTGCCATCGGACAGGGGCAGTTGGATACGCAGTATTTT	CAIGQGQLDTQYF
NA	NA	TRBV5-1	TRBJ2-3	TGCGCCAGCAGCTCACCCACAGATACGCAGTATTTT	CASSSPTDTQYF
NA	NA	TRBV5-4	TRBJ2-7	TGTGCCAGCAGCTTCGGACTCCCCAGCTCCTACGAGCAGTACTTC	CASSFGLPSSYEQYF
NA	few	TRBV12-5	TRBJ2-7	TGTGCTAGTGGTTTGGTACGTCTGACCTTCAGAACCTACGAGCAGTACTTC	CASGLVRLTFRTYEQYF
NA	NA	TRBV2	TRBJ2-5	TGTGCCAGCAGTTCAGAGACCCAGTACTTC	CASSSETQYF
TRBD2	NA	TRBV7-9	TRBJ2-3	TGCGCCAGCAGCCAAGATGGGACTAGCGTGACAGATACGCAGTATTTT	CASSQDGTSVTDTQYF
NA	NA	TRBV5-3	TRBJ1-3	TGTGCCAGAAGCTTGGCCGGGGCAGTCTCTGGAAACACCATATATTTT	CARSLAGAVSGNTIYF
NA	NA	TRBV7-9	TRBJ2-5	TGTGCCAGCAGCCCCCCCCATGGTGAGACCCAGTACTTC	CASSPPHGETQYF
NA	NA	TRBV11-1	TRBJ2-5	TGTGCCAGCAGCCTAGGAGAGACCCAGTACTTC	CASSLGETQYF
NA	NA	TRBV19	TRBJ2-5	TGTGCCAGTAGATCAGTTGGTGGAGAGACCCAGTACTTC	CASRSVGGETQYF
NA	NA	TRBV5-5	TRBJ1-3	TGTGCCAGCAGCTTTTATGGGGAAGGAAACACCATATATTTT	CASSFYGEGNTIYF
TRBD2	NA	TRBV7-2	TRBJ2-2	TGTGCCAGCAGCTTAACGACTAGCGGGAGGGTGATGCGCGGGGAGCTGTTTTTT	CASSLTTSGRVMRGELFF
TRBD1	NA	TRBV5-5	TRBJ1-2	TGTGCCAGCAGCTCAGACAGGGGTCAATATGGCTACACCTTC	CASSSDRGQYGYTF
TRBD2	NA	TRBV2	TRBJ2-1	TGTGCCAGCAGTGGACTAGCGGTTTACAATGAGCAGTTCTTC	CASSGLAVYNEQFF
NA	once	TRBV11-2	TRBJ2-1	TGTGCCAGCAGCTTAGGTTTCGGTGTAGGGCACAATGAGCAGTTCTTC	CASSLGFGVGHNEQFF
NA	few	TRBV5-4	TRBJ2-5	TGTGCCAGCAGCTTGGACAGACGCCAAGAGACCCAGTACTTC	CASSLDRRQETQYF
NA	NA	TRBV9	TRBJ1-2	TGTGCCAGTGGGGGGGGCCCTGGCTACACCTTC	CASGGGPGYTF
TRBD2	once	TRBV5-4	TRBJ2-1	TGTGCCAGCAACCCGGGACTAGAAGTAATCAATGAGCAGTTCTTC	CASNPGLEVINEQFF
TRBD2	once	TRBV5-5	TRBJ2-7	TGTGCCAGCAGCTGGACTAGCGGGACGTACGAGCAGTACTTC	CASSWTSGTYEQYF
NA	NA	TRBV19	TRBJ2-7	TGTGCCAGTAGCGGGGACATCTTCTACGAGCAGTACTTC	CASSGDIFYEQYF
NA	NA	TRBV5-1	TRBJ2-7	TGCGCCAGCAGTCCCCGCCCATCCTACGAGCAGTACTTC	CASSPRPSYEQYF
NA	NA	TRBV11-3	TRBJ2-1	TGTGCCAGCAGCCCCCGTCCAGGTACAGACAATGAGCAGTTCTTC	CASSPRPGTDNEQFF
NA	NA	TRBV14	TRBJ1-2	TGTGCCAGCAGCCACGACAGTAACTATGGCTACACCTTC	CASSHDSNYGYTF
NA	NA	TRBV18	TRBJ1-1	TGTGCCAGCTCACCGGACAGTACTGAAGCTTTCTTT	CASSPDSTEAFF
NA	NA	TRBV4-1	TRBJ2-2	TGCGCCAGCAGCACAGGGGGGGAGCTGTTTTTT	CASSTGGELFF
NA	once	TRBV18	TRBJ1-2	TGTGCCAGCTCCTCCCAGGCGGGGGGCAACTATGGCTACACCTTC	CASSSQAGGNYGYTF
TRBD2	NA	TRBV11-3	TRBJ2-2	TGTGCCAGCAGCCCCTCTGGTTGGGGACTAGCGAAAACCGGGGAGCTGTTTTTT	CASSPSGWGLAKTGELFF
TRBD2	NA	TRBV7-9	TRBJ2-1	TGTGCCAGCAGCTTAAGCGGGAGCATAAATGAGCAGTTCTTC	CASSLSGSINEQFF
NA	NA	TRBV2	TRBJ1-2	TGTGCCAGCACCCTCAGGACAGTAACCCCGTTGTACACCTTC	CASTLRTVTPLYTF
NA	NA	TRBV7-9	TRBJ1-2	TGTGCCAGCAGCCCTCCTTGGCAGGACTATGGCTACACCTTC	CASSPPWQDYGYTF